Presented here are 27 T cell receptor beta chains from one specimen sequenced in a study of long-term antiretroviral therapy in people with HIV. The libraries were made with immunoSEQ v3.0 at survey level. Assay used: immunoSEQ multiplex PCR; TCRdb lists only in-frame clones, some missing. The data hold 20,000 to 25,000 clones, with roughly 80% observed a single time. The material was unsorted PBMCs, obtained 0.7 years before starting antiretroviral therapy. Receptors were obtained from a man aged 25 to 40 with HIV.

This sequence joins TRBV19 and TRBJ2-7, with D tentatively TRBD2 (5 bases). V was trimmed by 4 bases and J by 3 bases, leaving 19 bases between them. The germline V gene has CDR1 LNHDA and CDR2 SQIVND (reference sequence). There are 16 residues in the CDR3. CDR3 sequence (DNA): TGTGCCAGTAGTACACCGGCGGACGGCCGGGGCTACGAGCAGTACTTC. This sequence encodes CASSTPADGRGYEQYF.

The genes are TRBV14 and TRBJ2-7; the D gene is possibly TRBD1 (6 bases). This CDR3 is 13 amino acids long. The germline gives CDR1 SGHDN, CDR2 FVKESK. The germline V and J ends were trimmed by 2 bases and 9 bases, with 14 bases remaining between them. The CDR3 DNA reads TGTGCCAGCAGCCAACAGGGGCTTGGCGGGCAGTACTTC. Protein: CASSQQGLGGQYF. Full variable domain (rest looked up from reference TRBV14 and TRBJ2-7): EAGVTQFPSHSVIEKGQTVTLRCDPISGHDNLYWYRRVMGKEIKFLLHFVKESKQDESGMPNNRFLAERTGGTYSTLKVQPAELEDSGVYFCASSQQGLGGQYFGPGTRLTVT.

The V call is TRBV28, the J call TRBJ1-2, with a weak D call TRBD1 (5 bases). The CDR3 is 13 residues long. The ends were cut back, 5 bases at V and 0 bases at J, with 7 bases in the middle. Germline-derived CDR1 and CDR2 are MDHEN and SYDVKM. CDR3 sequence reads: CASSDSANYGYTF. The CDR3 DNA is TGTGCCAGCAGTGACAGCGCTAACTATGGCTACACCTTC.

This chain joins TRBV6-5 and TRBJ1-2; 8 nucleotides match TRBD1. The CDR3 sequence is 15 residues long. V trimming: 2 bases; J trimming: 3 bases; junction bases outside the gene matches: 5. From germline, CDR1 is MNHEY and CDR2 SVGAGI. The CDR3 nucleotides are TGTGCCAGCAGTTACCGAGACAGGGGAGACTATGGCTACACCTTC. This sequence encodes CASSYRDRGDYGYTF.

This chain uses TRBV5-5 with TRBJ2-7; tentative D call: TRBD2 (5 bases). This CDR3 contains 14 residues. Looked up from germline, CDR1 is SGHKS and CDR2 is YYEKEE (reference sequence). V was cut by 4 bases and J by 5 bases, with 16 bases left in between. The CDR3 is CASSEPGLRDEQYF. CDR3 bases: TGTGCCAGCAGCGAACCTGGACTGAGGGACGAGCAGTACTTC.

The rearrangement joins TRBV4-3 to TRBJ2-1; TRBD2 matches at 8 bases. CDR3 length: 16 residues. Unmatched junction bases numbered 4, after V lost 3 bases and J lost 0 bases. Germline assignment: CDR1 LGHNA and CDR2 YSLEER. The CDR3 here is CASSQIAGSSYNEQFF. DNA of the CDR3: TGCGCCAGCAGCCAGATAGCGGGGAGCTCCTACAATGAGCAGTTCTTC.

This clone was seen more than once but under ten times. This chain connects TRBV14 to TRBJ1-4; D uncertain. The germline gives CDR1 SGHDN, CDR2 FVKESK. The CDR3 contains 13 residues. V dropped 6 bases and J dropped 5 bases, with 10 bases sitting between them. Written as DNA, the CDR3 is TGTGCCAGCAGGCGGACGGGGAATGAAAAACTGTTTTTT. Its translation is CASRRTGNEKLFF.

J is TRBJ1-4 and V is TRBV18; weak D call: TRBD1 (5 bases). V shed 4 bases and J shed 2 bases, with 8 bases lying between them. Germline values: CDR1 KGHSH, CDR2 LQKENI. The CDR3 runs to 14 residues. The chain's CDR3 is CASSLWGTNEKLFF. The CDR3 DNA follows: TGTGCCAGCTCACTGTGGGGGACTAATGAAAAACTGTTTTTT.

The gene calls are TRBV29-1 and TRBJ2-7; perhaps D is TRBD1 or TRBD2 (5 bases each). The length of the CDR3 is 13 residues. Germline lookup yields CDR1 SQVTM and CDR2 ANQGSEA. V lost 6 bases and J lost 0, with 12 bases in between. CDR3 bases: TGCAGCGTGGGACGACAGAGCTCCTACGAGCAGTACTTC. It yields the protein CSVGRQSSYEQYF.

The chain links TRBV5-1 to TRBJ2-1; tentatively, D is TRBD2 (5 bases). V lost 0 bases and J lost 5, with 6 bases in between. Looked up from germline, CDR1 is SGHRS and CDR2 is YFSETQ. The CDR3 runs 13 residues. As DNA, the CDR3 is TGCGCCAGCAGCTTGGCGGGGAACAATGAGCAGTTCTTC. Protein product: CASSLAGNNEQFF.

V and J are TRBV5-6 and TRBJ2-7; 10 bases line up with TRBD1. Germline V lookup: CDR1 SGHDT, CDR2 YYEEEE. The CDR3 loop spans 17 amino acids. With V trimmed by 4 bases and J by 3 bases, 13 bases remained unmatched. CDR3 protein: CASSPRPGTGAFYEQYF. For the CDR3, the DNA is TGTGCCAGCAGCCCCCGGCCCGGGACAGGGGCCTTCTACGAGCAGTACTTC.

V gene TRBV18 combines with J gene TRBJ2-1, with D perhaps TRBD1 (5 bases). Trimming left V 8 bases short and J 8 bases short, with 13 bases between. CDR3 length: 12 amino acids. Looked up from germline, CDR1 is KGHSH and CDR2 is LQKENI. In DNA, the CDR3 is TGTGCCAGCGGCTCAGGGTGGCATGAGCAGTTCTTC. Its protein is CASGSGWHEQFF.

The CDR3 coding sequence is TGTGCCAGCAGCCTAACTAGCGGGATTCGAAAAGAGACCCAGTACTTC. Residues: CASSLTSGIRKETQYF. The genes are TRBV7-2 and TRBJ2-5, with 10 nucleotides matching TRBD2. This CDR3 region has 16 residues. Germline trimming cut 5 bases from V and 3 bases from J; bases unmatched to any gene: 9. Looked up from germline, CDR1 is SGHTA and CDR2 is FQGNSA.

The chain employs TRBV5-4 and TRBJ1-4; 7 bases align to TRBD1. The CDR3 consists of 15 residues. Germline CDR1 and CDR2: SGHNT and YYREEE (reference sequence). V gave up 4 bases and J gave up 0 bases; unmatched junction bases: 3. The CDR3 DNA reads as TGTGCCAGCAGCAGGGACAGAGCAACTAATGAAAAACTGTTTTTT. As protein: CASSRDRATNEKLFF.

The chain links TRBV28 to TRBJ1-2, with a possible D match to TRBD1 (6 bases). Trimming took off 7 bases at V and 8 bases at J, with 11 bases between the two ends. The CDR3 contains 11 residues. Per germline, CDR1 MDHEN and CDR2 SYDVKM. Here the CDR3 reads CASKHREGYTF. The CDR3 nucleotides are TGTGCCAGCAAACACAGGGAAGGCTACACCTTC.

The chain couples TRBV11-2 to TRBJ1-2; no clear D gene. CDR1 SGHAT and CDR2 FQNNGV come from the germline V gene. Deletions cut 0 bases from V and 8 bases from J, with 7 bases between. This CDR3 has 12 residues. The CDR3 region is CASSLEAGGYTF. CDR3 nucleotides: TGTGCCAGCAGCTTAGAGGCAGGCGGCTACACCTTC.

This clone was recorded a few times. V is TRBV5-1 and J is TRBJ1-1; maybe TRBD1 (5 bases). The germline V and J ends were trimmed by 3 bases and 1 base, with 13 bases remaining between them. There are 15 residues in the CDR3. CDR1 and CDR2 (germline): SGHRS, YFSETQ. The CDR3 region has the DNA TGCGCCAGCAGCTCTAAGGGACGGAGGAACACTGAAGCTTTCTTT. Protein sequence: CASSSKGRRNTEAFF.

This clone was detected a few times. This chain links TRBV30 with TRBJ1-1; D remains unclear. CDR3 size: 13 residues. Trimming stripped 5 bases from V and 6 bases from J, with 16 bases between. CDR1 GTSNPN and CDR2 SVGIG come from the germline V gene (reference sequence). In DNA form, the CDR3 reads TGTGCCTGGGCCCCGGTCAAGCCCTCTGAAGCTTTCTTT. Translated, it gives CAWAPVKPSEAFF.

The chain combines TRBV5-1 with TRBJ1-1, with D hard to call. Per the germline V gene, CDR1 is SGHRS and CDR2 is YFSETQ. This CDR3 comprises 13 residues. V was shortened by 0 bases and J by 0 bases, with 3 bases between the two germline ends. The CDR3: CASSLALNTEAFF. In DNA form, the CDR3 reads TGCGCCAGCAGCTTGGCCTTGAACACTGAAGCTTTCTTT.

V usage is TRBV19 and J usage is TRBJ2-5; a possible D gene is TRBD2 (6 bases). CDR1 and CDR2 (germline): LNHDA, SQIVND (reference sequence). The CDR3 has 14 residues. V was trimmed by 6 bases and J by 5 bases, leaving 16 bases between them. CDR3 nucleotide sequence: TGTGCCAGTAGAACTCAGGGTGGAGGGGAGACCCAGTACTTC. This codes for CASRTQGGGETQYF.

The V and J genes are TRBV5-1 and TRBJ2-1; TRBD1 is a possible D gene (5 bases). The CDR3 has 14 amino acids. Trimming stripped 4 bases from V and 7 bases from J, with 15 bases between. In germline, CDR1 is SGHRS, CDR2 YFSETQ. CDR3 residues: CASSPGREINEQFF. The DNA of the CDR3 is TGCGCCAGCAGCCCGGGCAGGGAAATAAATGAGCAGTTCTTC.

This sequence joins TRBV19 and TRBJ1-4; no clear D gene. V gave up 3 bases and J gave up 11 bases, with 10 bases separating them. Germline V gene lookup returns CDR1 LNHDA and CDR2 SQIVND (reference sequence). The CDR3 length is 12 residues. The CDR3 DNA is TGTGCCAGTAGTATTAGGGATGGGAAACTGTTTTTT. This encodes CASSIRDGKLFF.

The gene calls are TRBV4-2 and TRBJ2-7; 7 bases match TRBD1. Germline lookup yields CDR1 LGHNA and CDR2 YNFKEQ. The CDR3 has 15 amino acids. Losses at the gene ends were 2 bases for V and 1 base for J; bases not matched to a gene: 5. The CDR3 DNA reads as TGTGCCAGCAGCCAAACCAGACAGGGATCCTACGAGCAGTACTTC. Encoded protein: CASSQTRQGSYEQYF.

The chain uses TRBV28 and TRBJ2-1, with 7 bases identical to TRBD2. The CDR3 is 15 residues long. The germline gives CDR1 MDHEN, CDR2 SYDVKM. Trimming cost V 2 bases and J 2 bases; bases outside gene matches: 3. CDR3 sequence reads: CASSLVRETYNEQFF. The CDR3 coding sequence is TGTGCCAGCAGTTTAGTGCGGGAGACCTACAATGAGCAGTTCTTC.

This clone was seen once. The rearrangement uses TRBV4-3 and TRBJ2-1; no reliable D call. Germline CDR1 and CDR2: LGHNA and YSLEER. Trimming left V 6 bases short and J 2 bases short, with 17 bases between. CDR3 length: 16 amino acids. The CDR3 DNA sequence: TGCGCCAGCAGTCATCGTCTTGAAGCGCCCTACAATGAGCAGTTCTTC. It specifies CASSHRLEAPYNEQFF.

This clone occurred a few times. The chain uses TRBV7-9 and TRBJ1-5; 8 bases are a match to TRBD1. Germline V CDR1 and CDR2: SEHNR, FQNEAQ (reference sequence). This CDR3 is 15 amino acids long. Trimming removed 1 base from V and 6 bases from J; junction bases left unmatched: 5. The CDR3 coding sequence is TGTGCCAGCAGCTTAGGGACAGGGTTAAGTCAGCCCCAGCATTTT. Residues: CASSLGTGLSQPQHF.

The CDR3 DNA reads as TGTGCCAGCAGGATAGGGAATTCACCCCTCCACTTT. Its protein product is CASRIGNSPLHF. This sequence joins TRBV28 and TRBJ1-6; no definite D call. Germline values: CDR1 MDHEN, CDR2 SYDVKM. This CDR3 comprises 12 residues. Trimming stripped 6 bases from V and 7 bases from J, with 7 bases between.